The next 28 T cell receptor beta chains were all read from a single sample in a study of blood T cells in healthy people across ages. A J-beta primer mix and a sample-barcoded 5' primer were used in a second PCR of roughly 6 to 11 cycles. TCRdb reprocessed the 5' RACE reads via MiXCR and lists one record per CDR3 protein. The data hold 750,000 to 1,000,000 distinct CDR3 sequences, with approximately 32% observed a single time. This same sample was also taken into another study, of T cells of mothers and their children.

Sequencing input: blood. These receptor sequences come from a woman in her forties in good health.

This clonotype was seen a single time. This chain joins TRBV7-2 and TRBJ1-2, with 8 bases identical to TRBD1. The germline gives CDR1 SGHTA, CDR2 FQGNSA. The CDR3 has 16 residues. The junction had 6 bases not matched to a gene; V was cut back by 1 base and J by 2 bases. DNA of the CDR3: TGTGCCAGCAGCTTAGAGGGGGGACAGGCGAACTATGGCTACACCTTC. Protein: CASSLEGGQANYGYTF.

This clonotype showed up just once. J is TRBJ2-1 and V is TRBV7-2; tentative D call: TRBD2 (6 bases). CDR1 and CDR2 (germline): SGHTA, FQGNSA. This CDR3 is built from 15 residues. The V end was cut by 5 bases, the J end by 4 bases, with 15 bases between. The CDR3 region is CASSLESGRYNEQFF. CDR3 bases: TGTGCCAGCAGCCTAGAGAGCGGGCGGTACAATGAGCAGTTCTTC.

In its sample, this clonotype was seen many times. The chain uses TRBV7-9 and TRBJ2-7; 7 bases are shared with TRBD1. Germline V lookup: CDR1 SEHNR, CDR2 FQNEAQ (reference sequence). Trimming at V came to 3 bases and at J to 2 bases, leaving 7 bases not matched to a gene. The CDR3 has 15 residues. The CDR3 coding sequence is TGTGCCAGCAGCTTCGCCCATGGGACAGCCTACGAGCAGTACTTC. Translated, it gives CASSFAHGTAYEQYF.

This chain connects TRBV28 to TRBJ1-2; D gene unclear. Trimming took off 2 bases at V and 3 bases at J, with 10 bases between the two ends. The CDR3 runs 14 residues. CDR1 MDHEN and CDR2 SYDVKM come from the germline V gene. The CDR3 DNA reads TGTGCCAGCAGTTTAAACAGAGATTACTATGGCTACACCTTC. Encoded protein: CASSLNRDYYGYTF.

The rearrangement uses TRBV28 and TRBJ1-1; 8 bases line up with TRBD1. The CDR3 has 16 amino acids. V lost 6 bases, J lost 1 base, and 10 bases stayed unmatched. Germline values: CDR1 MDHEN, CDR2 SYDVKM. The CDR3 is CASSSVQGARNTEAFF. CDR3 nucleotide sequence: TGTGCCAGCAGCTCCGTGCAGGGGGCGCGGAACACTGAAGCTTTCTTT.

V is TRBV30 and J is TRBJ2-6, with TRBD1 matching 9 bases. The V gene end was trimmed by 2 bases and the J gene end by 1 base; junction bases not matched to a gene: 12. The germline V gene has CDR1 GTSNPN and CDR2 SVGIG (reference sequence). This CDR3 has 19 residues. The CDR3 protein is CAWSPWTGAYISGANVLTF. In DNA, the CDR3 is TGTGCCTGGAGTCCCTGGACAGGGGCCTATATTTCTGGGGCCAACGTCCTGACTTTC. Drawing the rest from reference TRBV30 and TRBJ2-6, the complete variable domain is SQTIHQWPATLVQPVGSPLSLECTVEGTSNPNLYWYRQAAGRGLQLLFYSVGIGQISSEVPQNLSASRPQDRQFILSSKKLLLSDSGFYLCAWSPWTGAYISGANVLTFGAGSRLTVL.

There are many counts of this clonotype. The chain combines TRBV4-1 with TRBJ2-7, with TRBD2 identical over 9 bases. Germline V gene data show CDR1 as MGHRA and CDR2 as YSYEKL. The V gene end was trimmed by 0 bases and the J gene end by 3 bases; junction bases not matched to a gene: 9. The length of the CDR3 is 17 residues. CDR3 DNA sequence: TGCGCCAGCAGCCAAGATCGACTTAGCGGGGGATACTACGAGCAGTACTTC. Its translation is CASSQDRLSGGYYEQYF.

This clonotype was seen a handful of times. The rearrangement links TRBV7-2 to TRBJ2-6, with no clear D. The V gene's germline CDR1 is SGHTA and CDR2 FQGNSA. The CDR3 has 16 amino acids. V dropped 2 bases and J dropped 0 bases, with 8 bases sitting between them. The CDR3 nucleotides are TGTGCCAGCAGCTTACAACGGAACTCTGGGGCCAACGTCCTGACTTTC. Translation: CASSLQRNSGANVLTF.

This clonotype was recorded many times. The V call is TRBV7-8, the J call TRBJ2-3, with 7 positions matching TRBD2. Germline CDR1 and CDR2: SGHVS and FQNEAQ. The V and J ends lost 8 bases and 2 bases, in that order; junction bases with no gene match: 10. The CDR3 loop spans 15 amino acids. Written as DNA, the CDR3 is TGTGCCAGCCTAACAAGGCTAGCGGACACAGATACGCAGTATTTT. Its protein product is CASLTRLADTDTQYF. Looking up the rest from reference TRBV7-8 and TRBJ2-3 gives the full variable domain: GAGVSQSPRYKVAKRGQDVALRCDPISGHVSLFWYQQALGQGPEFLTYFQNEAQLDKSGLPSDRFFAERPEGSVSTLKIQRTQQEDSAVYLCASLTRLADTDTQYFGPGTRLTVL.

The genes are TRBV4-3 and TRBJ2-5; TRBD2 aligns across 10 bases. The CDR3 extends over 16 amino acids. Germline V lookup: CDR1 LGHNA, CDR2 YSLEER. Germline trimming cut 0 bases from V and 3 bases from J; bases unmatched to any gene: 4. CDR3: CASSQDGLAGEETQYF. The CDR3 nucleotides are TGCGCCAGCAGCCAAGATGGTCTAGCGGGGGAAGAGACCCAGTACTTC.

This clonotype was observed a handful of times. This rearrangement joins TRBV29-1 to TRBJ2-3, with 7 bases lining up with TRBD2. With 4 bases clipped from V and 4 bases from J, the junction kept 11 bases outside the gene matches. CDR1 and CDR2 (germline): SQVTM, ANQGSEA. The CDR3 runs to 15 residues. The CDR3 sequence: CSVVKGRLASDTQYF. The DNA for the CDR3 is TGCAGCGTTGTAAAGGGGAGACTAGCTTCAGATACGCAGTATTTT.

The sample holds a few counts of this clonotype. The chain employs TRBV3-1 and TRBJ1-2; D not certain. This CDR3 contains 14 residues. The germline V and J ends were trimmed by 1 base and 2 bases, with 8 bases remaining between them. CDR1 and CDR2 from the germline V gene are LGHDT and YNNKEL (reference sequence). The CDR3 DNA reads as TGTGCCAGCAGCCAAGGGCCCCAGAACTATGGCTACACCTTC. Its protein product is CASSQGPQNYGYTF. The full variable domain, completed using reference TRBV3-1 and TRBJ1-2, is DTAVSQTPKYLVTQMGNDKSIKCEQNLGHDTMYWYKQDSKKFLKIMFSYNNKELIINETVPNRFSPKSPDKAHLNLHINSLELGDSAVYFCASSQGPQNYGYTFGSGTRLTVV.

The chain uses TRBV5-1 and TRBJ2-3; the match to TRBD2 covers 11 bases. Germline CDR1 and CDR2: SGHRS and YFSETQ. The CDR3 is made up of 15 amino acids. The V and J ends lost 6 bases and 8 bases, in that order; junction bases with no gene match: 11. The CDR3 nucleotides read TGCGCCAGCACCTGTAATAGCGGGGGGGCCGGTACGCAGTATTTT. Its protein is CASTCNSGGAGTQYF.

In this sample, this clonotype turned up a few times. The rearrangement joins TRBV4-3 to TRBJ1-1; possible D gene TRBD1, 5 bases. Germline V gene lookup returns CDR1 LGHNA and CDR2 YSLEER. The CDR3 extends over 16 amino acids. The ends were cut back, 0 bases at V and 3 bases at J, with 14 bases in the middle. CDR3 loop: CASSQDRRDSDTEAFF. CDR3 in DNA: TGCGCCAGCAGCCAAGATCGGAGGGACTCCGACACTGAAGCTTTCTTT.

The chain links TRBV28 to TRBJ2-3, with TRBD1 matching over 9 bases. V was pared by 5 bases and J by 5 bases, with 11 bases of the junction left unmatched. Germline V gene lookup returns CDR1 MDHEN and CDR2 SYDVKM. This CDR3 spans 16 amino acids. The CDR3 sequence: CASSESGTGNLDTQYF. CDR3 DNA sequence: TGTGCCAGCAGTGAATCCGGGACAGGGAACCTAGATACGCAGTATTTT.

This clonotype was detected a few times. The rearrangement links TRBV10-3 to TRBJ1-1, with unresolved D. Germline values: CDR1 ENHRY, CDR2 SYGVKD. The CDR3 consists of 12 residues. V lost 8 bases, J lost 1 base, and 8 bases lay in between. The DNA for the CDR3 is TGTGCCATCCCGGCCGGGAACACTGAAGCTTTCTTT. It yields the protein CAIPAGNTEAFF.

J is TRBJ2-5 and V is TRBV20-1; possible D gene TRBD1, 5 bases. This CDR3 comprises 12 residues. Germline CDR1 is DFQATT and CDR2 is SNEGSKA (reference sequence). Trimming left V 7 bases short and J 0 bases short, with 9 bases between. The CDR3 here is CSGHRNQETQYF. The CDR3 DNA sequence: TGCAGTGGCCACAGGAACCAAGAGACCCAGTACTTC.

This clonotype has a count of ten or more. The chain links TRBV20-1 to TRBJ2-7; D not resolved. Germline CDR1 reads DFQATT; CDR2 reads SNEGSKA (reference sequence). The CDR3 is 15 residues long. V was pared by 3 bases and J by 2 bases, with 17 bases between. DNA for the CDR3: TGCAGTGCTAGGGGCTTACTGGGATTTGCCTACGAGCAGTACTTC. This encodes CSARGLLGFAYEQYF.

As to this clonotype: This clone may be a read error of a much larger clone one base away. DNA of the CDR3: TGCGTCAGCAGCCCCCAGGGCCATGGGAATGAGGAGCAGTACTTC. The encoded protein is CVSSPQGHGNEEQYF. V gene TRBV5-1 combines with J gene TRBJ2-7; D is possibly TRBD1 (5 bases). The length of the CDR3 is 15 residues. Germline CDR1 is SGHRS and CDR2 is YFSETQ.

A few counts support this clonotype. J is TRBJ1-2 and V is TRBV4-1; no clear D gene. Germline V gene sequence: CDR1 MGHRA, CDR2 YSYEKL. CDR3 size: 14 residues. Trimming removed 0 bases from V and 5 bases from J, with 10 bases in between. CDR3 coding DNA: TGCGCCAGCAGCCAAGAGCATCGTCGGTATGGCTACACCTTC. It yields the protein CASSQEHRRYGYTF.

The chain couples TRBV27 to TRBJ1-6; D unclear. Trimming took 2 bases from V and 4 from J, leaving 9 bases between them. Germline V lookup: CDR1 MNHEY, CDR2 SMNVEV (reference sequence). There are 15 residues in the CDR3. CDR3 in amino acids: CASSLTSDYNSPLHF. The CDR3 DNA reads as TGTGCCAGCAGTTTAACCAGCGATTATAATTCACCCCTCCACTTT.

This clonotype was recorded a few times. The V gene is TRBV18, the J gene TRBJ1-1; the D gene is possibly TRBD1 (5 bases). Germline-derived CDR1 and CDR2 are KGHSH and LQKENI. The CDR3 sequence is 15 residues long. V was pared by 3 bases and J by 1 base, with 12 bases between. The CDR3 protein is CASSPGGGANTEAFF. In nucleotides, the CDR3 is TGTGCCAGCTCACCGGGCGGGGGAGCGAACACTGAAGCTTTCTTT. The variable domain in full, completed from reference TRBV18 and TRBJ1-1, reads NAGVMQNPRHLVRRRGQEARLRCSPMKGHSHVYWYRQLPEEGLKFMVYLQKENIIDESGMPKERFSAEFPKEGPSILRIQQVVRGDSAAYFCASSPGGGANTEAFFGQGTRLTVV.

This clonotype was seen many times. The chain joins TRBV4-1 to TRBJ2-1; 12 bases agree with TRBD2. The germline V gene encodes CDR1 MGHRA and CDR2 YSYEKL. V trimming: 5 bases; J trimming: 6 bases; junction bases outside the gene matches: 11. CDR3 length: 17 amino acids. In nucleotides, the CDR3 is TGCGCCAGCAGCTCCCACCCACTAGCGGGGGGACGCAATGAGCAGTTCTTC. Translated, it gives CASSSHPLAGGRNEQFF.

This clonotype occurred many times. The chain recombines TRBV7-9 with TRBJ2-7; 8 positions match TRBD2. Unmatched junction bases numbered 10, after V lost 1 base and J lost 2 bases. This CDR3 spans 17 amino acids. Germline CDR1 is SEHNR and CDR2 is FQNEAQ (reference sequence). CDR3 sequence reads: CASSLGLGAGEAYEQYF. As DNA, the CDR3 is TGTGCCAGCAGCTTAGGTTTGGGAGCGGGGGAGGCCTACGAGCAGTACTTC.

Details on this clonotype: An end of the junction does not agree with germline; a read error may underlie this. The V and J genes are TRBV7-3 and TRBJ2-1; TRBD2 is a possible D gene (6 bases). In germline, CDR1 is SGHTA, CDR2 FQGTGA. The CDR3 totals 14 residues. CDR3: CASSLRSGGETQFF. The CDR3 DNA reads as TGTGCTAGCAGCTTAAGGAGCGGAGGGGAGACCCAGTTCTTC.

The chain recombines TRBV5-1 with TRBJ2-7; D is possibly TRBD2 (6 bases). The CDR3 extends over 17 amino acids. Germline V lookup: CDR1 SGHRS, CDR2 YFSETQ. V was pared by 0 bases and J by 0 bases, with 16 bases between. The CDR3 bases are TGCGCCAGCAGCTTGGCCAAGGGCGCCGGGAGCTCCTACGAGCAGTACTTC. Protein product: CASSLAKGAGSSYEQYF.

V gene TRBV6-2 or TRBV6-3 combines with J gene TRBJ2-1, with TRBD2 matching over 11 bases. The CDR3 contains 14 residues. Germline CDR1 MNHEY, CDR2 SVGEGT. J gave up 5 bases and V 7 bases, and 4 bases lay outside the gene matches. CDR3 amino acids: CASNLAGGNNEQFF. As DNA, the CDR3 is TGTGCCAGCAACCTAGCGGGGGGTAACAATGAGCAGTTCTTC.

A word on this clonotype: A much larger clone differs by one base, so this may be a read error. This chain connects TRBV9 to TRBJ2-4; 8 positions match TRBD2. The assigned J gene may be wrong: the sequence end matches TRBJ2-7 better. The CDR3 loop spans 14 amino acids. In germline, CDR1 is SGDLS, CDR2 YYNGEE. CDR3 sequence reads: CASSVRGGSDEQYF. The CDR3 coding sequence is TGTGCCAGCAGCGTACGGGGGGGCTCCGACGAGCAGTACTTC.